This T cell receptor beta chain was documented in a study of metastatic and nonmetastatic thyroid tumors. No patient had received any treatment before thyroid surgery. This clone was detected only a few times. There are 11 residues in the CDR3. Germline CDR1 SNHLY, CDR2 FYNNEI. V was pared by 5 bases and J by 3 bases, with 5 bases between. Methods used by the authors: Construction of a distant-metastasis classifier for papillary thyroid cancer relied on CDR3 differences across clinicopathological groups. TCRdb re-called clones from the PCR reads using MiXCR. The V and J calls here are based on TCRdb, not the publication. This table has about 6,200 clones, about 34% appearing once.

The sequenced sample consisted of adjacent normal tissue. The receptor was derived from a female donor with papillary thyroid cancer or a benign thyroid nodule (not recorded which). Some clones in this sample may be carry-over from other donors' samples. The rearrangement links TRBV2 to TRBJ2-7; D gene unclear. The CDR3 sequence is CASSNFYEQYF. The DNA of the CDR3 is TGTGCCAGCAGTAACTTCTACGAGCAGTACTTC. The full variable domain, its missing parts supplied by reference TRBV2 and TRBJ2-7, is EPEVTQTPSHQVTQMGQEVILRCVPISNHLYFYWYRQILGQKVEFLVSFYNNEISEKSEIFDDQFSVERPDGSNFTLKIRSTKLEDSAMYFCASSNFYEQYFGPGTRLTVT.